This entry lists 8 T cell receptor beta chains sequenced from one sample in a study of T cells expressing NK-cell markers. With the 5' RACE reads reprocessed, TCRdb shows one record per CDR3 protein and no DNA. The repertoire table contains about 460,000 distinct CDR3 sequences. Sequenced: blood T cells: a sorted CD56 or NKG2C T cell subset, CD4+ or CD8+ T cells, or bulk PBMC T cells (not recorded which). Every receptor here comes from a woman aged 45-65 years in good health.

V is TRBV20-1 and J is TRBJ1-2. Germline lookup yields CDR1 DFQATT and CDR2 SNEGSKA (reference sequence). The CDR3 loop spans 13 amino acids. CDR3 region: CSARGSAAYGYTF.

The chain is built from TRBV9 and TRBJ2-3; TCRdb selects TRBD2, and the lack of DNA leaves this call unchecked. The germline CDR1 and CDR2 sequences are SGDLS and YYNGEE. The CDR3 contains 20 residues. CDR3: CASSVGPATSGRTETDTQYF. Full variable domain (rest looked up from reference TRBV9 and TRBJ2-3): DSGVTQTPKHLITATGQRVTLRCSPRSGDLSVYWYQQSLDQGLQFLIQYYNGEERAKGNILERFSAQQFPDLHSELNLSSLELGDSALYFCASSVGPATSGRTETDTQYFGPGTRLTVL.

V is TRBV28 and J is TRBJ1-5; without DNA, the TCRdb call of TRBD1 cannot be checked. Germline lookup yields CDR1 MDHEN and CDR2 SYDVKM. There are 15 residues in the CDR3. The CDR3 loop reads CASSFTGGGGQPQHF.

The rearrangement joins TRBV24-1 to TRBJ2-7; lacking DNA, the TRBD1 call made by TCRdb goes unchecked. CDR3 size: 14 residues. Germline CDR1 reads KGHDR; CDR2 reads SFDVKD. CDR3 amino acids: CATSPSRGLDEQYF.

This CDR3 reads CSASRRGSFSNEQFF. This sequence joins TRBV20-1 and TRBJ2-1; TCRdb outputs TRBD1, but without DNA this stays unchecked. The germline gives CDR1 DFQATT, CDR2 SNEGSKA (reference sequence). The CDR3 totals 15 residues.

The rearrangement joins TRBV7-9 to TRBJ1-2; the TCRdb call, TRBD1, lacks DNA for checking. Germline V CDR1 and CDR2: SEHNR, FQNEAQ (reference sequence). This CDR3 has 15 residues. CDR3 region: CASSLAIGRGYGYTF.

V gene TRBV29-1 combines with J gene TRBJ1-2; the TCRdb D gene call, TRBD1, has no DNA to confirm it. The germline V gene has CDR1 SQVTM and CDR2 ANQGSEA. The CDR3 length is 13 residues. This CDR3 reads CSVIPGQAYGYTF.

The rearrangement uses TRBV5-1 and TRBJ2-2; with no DNA, the TCRdb D assignment of TRBD1 cannot be verified. The CDR3 runs 16 residues. Looked up from germline, CDR1 is SGHRS and CDR2 is YFSETQ. CDR3 residues: CASSLGQGLNTGELFF.